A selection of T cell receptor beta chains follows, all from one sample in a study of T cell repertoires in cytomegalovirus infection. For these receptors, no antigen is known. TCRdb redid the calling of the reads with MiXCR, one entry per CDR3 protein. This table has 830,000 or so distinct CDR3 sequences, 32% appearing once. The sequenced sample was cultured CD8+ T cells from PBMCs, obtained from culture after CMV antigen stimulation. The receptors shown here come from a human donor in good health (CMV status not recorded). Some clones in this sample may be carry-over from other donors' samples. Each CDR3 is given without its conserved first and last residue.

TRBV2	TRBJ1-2	ASPGFGNYGYT
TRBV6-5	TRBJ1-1	ASSYTQDSVNTEAF
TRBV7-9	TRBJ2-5	ASSLVEATGGRETQY
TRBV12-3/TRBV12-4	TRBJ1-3	ASSFSGNGNTIY
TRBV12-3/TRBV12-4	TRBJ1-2	ASSLVRHSNYGYT
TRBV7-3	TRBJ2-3	ASSLPLDRGGYTDTQY
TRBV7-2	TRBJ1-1	ASSSEGQGRHSWTEAF
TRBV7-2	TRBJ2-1	ASSLYRDRRREQF
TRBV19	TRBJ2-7	ASSSGLVGGSF
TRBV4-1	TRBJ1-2	ASTGKYNYGYT
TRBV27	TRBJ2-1	ASARGTEQF
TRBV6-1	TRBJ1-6	ASSEKYWGSGSPLH
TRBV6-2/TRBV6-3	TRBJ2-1	ASSYFSGHEQF
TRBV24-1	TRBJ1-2	ATSDSTLGPHNYGYT
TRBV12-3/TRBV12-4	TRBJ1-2	ASSPGNPATYGYT
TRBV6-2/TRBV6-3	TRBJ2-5	ASSYLEQQYQETQY
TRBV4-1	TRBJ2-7	ASSQVASGDEQY
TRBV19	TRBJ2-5	ASAPSARGETQY
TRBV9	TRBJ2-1	ASSVDSRDWRNNDQF
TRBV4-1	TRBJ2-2	ASSQEQGAGELF
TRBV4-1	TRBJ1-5	ASSQESISQVSNQPQH
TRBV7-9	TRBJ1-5	ASSIRQGTVDQTQH